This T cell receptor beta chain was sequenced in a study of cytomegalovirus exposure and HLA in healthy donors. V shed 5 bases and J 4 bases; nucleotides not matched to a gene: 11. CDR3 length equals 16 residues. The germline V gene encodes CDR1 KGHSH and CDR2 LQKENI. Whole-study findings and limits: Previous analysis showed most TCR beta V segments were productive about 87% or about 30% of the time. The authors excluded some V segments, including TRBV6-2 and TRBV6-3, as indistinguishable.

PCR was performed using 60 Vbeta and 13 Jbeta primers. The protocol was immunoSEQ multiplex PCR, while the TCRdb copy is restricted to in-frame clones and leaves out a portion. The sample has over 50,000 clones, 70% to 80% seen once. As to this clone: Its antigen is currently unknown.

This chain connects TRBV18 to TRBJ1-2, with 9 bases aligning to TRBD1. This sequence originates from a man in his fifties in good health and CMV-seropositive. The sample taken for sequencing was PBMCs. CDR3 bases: TGTGCCAGCTCAGAACAAAAGACAGGGGGTCCCTATGGCTACACCTTC. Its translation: CASSEQKTGGPYGYTF.